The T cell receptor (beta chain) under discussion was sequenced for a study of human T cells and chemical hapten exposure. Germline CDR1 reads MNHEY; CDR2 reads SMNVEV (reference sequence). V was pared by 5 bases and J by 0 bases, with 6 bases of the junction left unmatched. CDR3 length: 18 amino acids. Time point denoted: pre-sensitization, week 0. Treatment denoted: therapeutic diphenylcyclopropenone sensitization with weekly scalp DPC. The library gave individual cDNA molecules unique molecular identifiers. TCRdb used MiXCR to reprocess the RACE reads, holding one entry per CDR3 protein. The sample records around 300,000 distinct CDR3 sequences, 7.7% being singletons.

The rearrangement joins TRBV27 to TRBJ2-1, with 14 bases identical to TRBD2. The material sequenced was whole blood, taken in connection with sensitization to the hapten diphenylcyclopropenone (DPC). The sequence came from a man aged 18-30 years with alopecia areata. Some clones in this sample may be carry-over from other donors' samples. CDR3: CASSLLTSGGASYNEQFF. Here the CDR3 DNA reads TGTGCCAGCAGTCTTCTGACTAGCGGGGGGGCCTCCTACAATGAGCAGTTCTTC.